This T cell receptor (beta chain) derives from a study of control samples from healthy donors and cancer patients. Libraries were prepared by immunoSEQ multiplex PCR; TCRdb keeps only in-frame clonotypes and omits some of them. The sample lists 84,000 or so clones, 91% occurring once. Trimming took 5 bases from V and 6 from J; bases not matched to a gene: 8. There are 15 residues in the CDR3. Germline values: CDR1 SGHAT, CDR2 FQDESV (reference sequence). The receptor comes from a man between 45 and 60 years old in good health. The source material was blood. The chain employs TRBV11-1 and TRBJ2-3; 10 positions agree with TRBD2. As DNA, the CDR3 is TGTGCCAGCAGCCGAGTACTAGCGGGGACCGATACGCAGTATTTT. Its translation is CASSRVLAGTDTQYF.